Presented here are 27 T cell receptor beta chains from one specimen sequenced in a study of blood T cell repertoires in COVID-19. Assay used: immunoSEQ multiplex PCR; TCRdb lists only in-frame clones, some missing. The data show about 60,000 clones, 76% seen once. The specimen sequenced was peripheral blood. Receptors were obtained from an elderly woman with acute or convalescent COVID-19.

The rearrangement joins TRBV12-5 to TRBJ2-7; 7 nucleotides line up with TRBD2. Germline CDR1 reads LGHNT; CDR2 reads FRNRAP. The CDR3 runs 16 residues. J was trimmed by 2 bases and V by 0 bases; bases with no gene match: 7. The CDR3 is CASGLVLGRETYEQYF. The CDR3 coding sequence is TGTGCTAGTGGTTTGGTACTCGGGCGGGAGACCTACGAGCAGTACTTC.

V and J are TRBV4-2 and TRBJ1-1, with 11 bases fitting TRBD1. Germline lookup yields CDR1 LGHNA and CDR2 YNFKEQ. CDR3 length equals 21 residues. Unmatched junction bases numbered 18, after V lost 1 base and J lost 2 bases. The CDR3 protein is CASSQVSWGQGVPGSNTEAFF. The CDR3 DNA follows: TGTGCCAGCAGCCAAGTAAGTTGGGGACAGGGGGTACCGGGGTCCAACACTGAAGCTTTCTTT.

The CDR3 loop is CASSRAGRETQYF. DNA for the CDR3: TGTGCCAGCAGTAGAGCAGGGAGGGAGACCCAGTACTTC. The rearrangement links TRBV28 to TRBJ2-5; TRBD2 might be the D (6 bases). CDR1 and CDR2 (germline): MDHEN, SYDVKM. This CDR3 region has 13 residues. Deletions cut 5 bases from V and 5 bases from J, with 12 bases between.

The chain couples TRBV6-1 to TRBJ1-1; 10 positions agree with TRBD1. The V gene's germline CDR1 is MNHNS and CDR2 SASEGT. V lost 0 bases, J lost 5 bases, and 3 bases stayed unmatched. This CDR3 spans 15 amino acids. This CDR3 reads CASSEAGQGRTEAFF. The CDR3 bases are TGTGCCAGCAGTGAAGCGGGACAGGGGAGGACTGAAGCTTTCTTT.

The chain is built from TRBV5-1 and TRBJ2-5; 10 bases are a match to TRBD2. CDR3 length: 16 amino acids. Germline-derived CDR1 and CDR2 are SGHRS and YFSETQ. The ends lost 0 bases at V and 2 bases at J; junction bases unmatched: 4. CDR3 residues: CASSLAASGGQETQYF. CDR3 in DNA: TGCGCCAGCAGCTTGGCGGCTAGCGGGGGACAAGAGACCCAGTACTTC.

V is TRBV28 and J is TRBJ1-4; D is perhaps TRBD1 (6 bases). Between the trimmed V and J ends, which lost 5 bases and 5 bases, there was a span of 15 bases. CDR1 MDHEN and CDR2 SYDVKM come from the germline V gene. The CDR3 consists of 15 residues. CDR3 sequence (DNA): TGTGCCAGCAGTGGTACAGGGAAACCGAATGAAAAACTGTTTTTT. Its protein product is CASSGTGKPNEKLFF.

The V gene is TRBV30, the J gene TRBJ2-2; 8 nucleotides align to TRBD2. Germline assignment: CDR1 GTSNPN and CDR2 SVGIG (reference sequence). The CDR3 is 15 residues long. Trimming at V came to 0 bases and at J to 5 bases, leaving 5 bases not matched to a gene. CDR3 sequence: CAWSVREGWTGELFF. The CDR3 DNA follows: TGTGCCTGGAGTGTACGGGAGGGGTGGACCGGGGAGCTGTTTTTT. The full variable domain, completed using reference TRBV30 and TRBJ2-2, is SQTIHQWPATLVQPVGSPLSLECTVEGTSNPNLYWYRQAAGRGLQLLFYSVGIGQISSEVPQNLSASRPQDRQFILSSKKLLLSDSGFYLCAWSVREGWTGELFFGEGSRLTVL.

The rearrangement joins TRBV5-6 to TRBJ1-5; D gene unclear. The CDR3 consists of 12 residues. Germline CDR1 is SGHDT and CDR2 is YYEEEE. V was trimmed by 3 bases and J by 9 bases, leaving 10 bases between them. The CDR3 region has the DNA TGTGCCAGCAGCTCCTCTATATCGCCCCAGCATTTT. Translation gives CASSSSISPQHF.

For the CDR3, the DNA is TGTGCCAGCAGCCTAGACTACAATCAGCCCCAGCATTTT. Its translation: CASSLDYNQPQHF. The V call is TRBV5-4, the J call TRBJ1-5; D unclear. This CDR3 is 13 amino acids long. Between the trimmed V and J ends, which lost 4 bases and 3 bases, there was a span of 8 bases. The germline CDR1 and CDR2 sequences are SGHNT and YYREEE (reference sequence).

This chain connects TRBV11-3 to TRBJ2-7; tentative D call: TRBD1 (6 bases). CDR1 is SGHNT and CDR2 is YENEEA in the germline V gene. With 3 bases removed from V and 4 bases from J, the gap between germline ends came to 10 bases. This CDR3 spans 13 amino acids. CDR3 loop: CASSFHRVYEQYF. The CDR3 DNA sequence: TGTGCCAGCAGCTTCCACAGGGTATACGAGCAGTACTTC.

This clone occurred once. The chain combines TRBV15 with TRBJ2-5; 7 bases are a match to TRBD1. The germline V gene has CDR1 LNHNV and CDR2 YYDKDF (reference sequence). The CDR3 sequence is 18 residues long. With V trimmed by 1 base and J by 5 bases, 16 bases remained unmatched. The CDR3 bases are TGTGCCACCAGCAGAGGGGGGACAGTTCTCCCAAGTTCGGAGACCCAGTACTTC. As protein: CATSRGGTVLPSSETQYF.

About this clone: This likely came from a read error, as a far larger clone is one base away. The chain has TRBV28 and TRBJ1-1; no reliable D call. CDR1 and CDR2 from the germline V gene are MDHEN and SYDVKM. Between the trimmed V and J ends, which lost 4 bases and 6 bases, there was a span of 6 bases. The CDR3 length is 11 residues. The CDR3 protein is CASSYSSEAFF. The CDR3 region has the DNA TGTGCCAGCAGTTATAGTTCTGAAGCTTTCTTT.

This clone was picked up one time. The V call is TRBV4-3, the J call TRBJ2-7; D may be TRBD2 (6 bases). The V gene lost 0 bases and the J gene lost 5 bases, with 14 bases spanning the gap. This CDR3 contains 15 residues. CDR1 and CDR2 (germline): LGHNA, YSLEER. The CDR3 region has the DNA TGCGCCAGCAGCCAAGATTTCGGGGGAGCTAACGAGCAGTACTTC. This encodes CASSQDFGGANEQYF.

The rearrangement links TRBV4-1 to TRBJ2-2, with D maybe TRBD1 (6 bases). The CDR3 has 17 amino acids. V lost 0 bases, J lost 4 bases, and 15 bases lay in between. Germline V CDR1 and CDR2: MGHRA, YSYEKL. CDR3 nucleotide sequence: TGCGCCAGCAGCCAAGAGGAGGCAGGGGTCCGCACCGGGGAGCTGTTTTTT. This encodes CASSQEEAGVRTGELFF.

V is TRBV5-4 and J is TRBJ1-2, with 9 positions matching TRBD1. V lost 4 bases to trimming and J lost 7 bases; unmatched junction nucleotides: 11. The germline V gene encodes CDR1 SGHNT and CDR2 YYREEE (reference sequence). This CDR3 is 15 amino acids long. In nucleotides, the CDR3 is TGTGCCAGCAGCGCCGGACCACAGGGGGCGCGTGGCTACACCTTC. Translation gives CASSAGPQGARGYTF.

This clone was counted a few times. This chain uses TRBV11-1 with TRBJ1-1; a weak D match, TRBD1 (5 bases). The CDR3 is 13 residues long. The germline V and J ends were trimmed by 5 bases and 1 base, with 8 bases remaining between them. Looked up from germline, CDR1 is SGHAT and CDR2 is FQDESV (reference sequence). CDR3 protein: CASSGTTNTEAFF. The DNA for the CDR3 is TGTGCCAGCAGCGGGACTACGAACACTGAAGCTTTCTTT. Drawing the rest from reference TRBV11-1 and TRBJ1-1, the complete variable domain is EAEVAQSPRYKITEKSQAVAFWCDPISGHATLYWYRQILGQGPELLVQFQDESVVDDSQLPKDRFSAERLKGVDSTLKIQPAELGDSAMYLCASSGTTNTEAFFGQGTRLTVV.

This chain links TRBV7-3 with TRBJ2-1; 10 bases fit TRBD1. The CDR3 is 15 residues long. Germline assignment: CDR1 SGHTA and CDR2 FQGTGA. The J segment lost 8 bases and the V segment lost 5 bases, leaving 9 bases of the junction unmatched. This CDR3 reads CASSRFGTGEDEQFF. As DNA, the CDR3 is TGTGCCAGCAGCCGCTTCGGGACAGGGGAGGATGAGCAGTTCTTC.

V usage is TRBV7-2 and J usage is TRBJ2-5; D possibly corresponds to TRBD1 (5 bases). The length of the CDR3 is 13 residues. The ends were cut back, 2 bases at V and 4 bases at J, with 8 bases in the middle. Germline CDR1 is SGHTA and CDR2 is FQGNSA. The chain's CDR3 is CASSLSRAETQYF. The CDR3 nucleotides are TGTGCCAGCAGCTTAAGCAGGGCAGAGACCCAGTACTTC.

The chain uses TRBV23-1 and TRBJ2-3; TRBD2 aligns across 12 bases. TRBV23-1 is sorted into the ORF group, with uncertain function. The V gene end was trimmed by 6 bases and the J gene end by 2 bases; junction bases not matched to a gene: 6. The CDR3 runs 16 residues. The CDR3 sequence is CASSPGLAGSTDTQYF. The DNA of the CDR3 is TGCGCCAGCAGCCCAGGACTAGCGGGGTCCACAGATACGCAGTATTTT.

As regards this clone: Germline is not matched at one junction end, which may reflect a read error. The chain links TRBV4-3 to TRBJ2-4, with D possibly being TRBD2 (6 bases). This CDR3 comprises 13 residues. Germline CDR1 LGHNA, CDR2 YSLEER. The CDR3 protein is CASSQERGSPMGF. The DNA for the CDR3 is TGCGCCAGCAGCCAAGAGCGGGGCTCACCCATGGGCTTC.

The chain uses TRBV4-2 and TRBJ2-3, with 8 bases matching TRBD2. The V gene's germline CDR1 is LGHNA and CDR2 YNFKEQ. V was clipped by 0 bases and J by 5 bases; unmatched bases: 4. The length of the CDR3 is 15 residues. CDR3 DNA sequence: TGTGCCAGCAGCCAAGACGGACTAGCCGGAGATACGCAGTATTTT. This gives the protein CASSQDGLAGDTQYF.

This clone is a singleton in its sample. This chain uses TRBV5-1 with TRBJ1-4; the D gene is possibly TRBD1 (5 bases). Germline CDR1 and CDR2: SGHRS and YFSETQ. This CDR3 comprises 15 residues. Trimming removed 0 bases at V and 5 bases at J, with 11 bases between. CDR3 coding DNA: TGCGCCAGCAGCTTGGAGGGCAGGGTAAATGAAAAACTGTTTTTT. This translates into CASSLEGRVNEKLFF.

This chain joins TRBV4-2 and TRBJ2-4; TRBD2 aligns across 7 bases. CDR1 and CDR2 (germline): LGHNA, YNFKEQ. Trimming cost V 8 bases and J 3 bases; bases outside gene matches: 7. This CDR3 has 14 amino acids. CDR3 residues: CASRRREGKNIQYF. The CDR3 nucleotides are TGTGCCAGCCGCCGGAGGGAGGGCAAAAACATTCAGTACTTC.

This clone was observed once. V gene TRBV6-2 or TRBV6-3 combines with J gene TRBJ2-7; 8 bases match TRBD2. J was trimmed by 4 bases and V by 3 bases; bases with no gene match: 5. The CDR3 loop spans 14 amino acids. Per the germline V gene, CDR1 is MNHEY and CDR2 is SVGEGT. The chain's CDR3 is CASSYGGRMYEQYF. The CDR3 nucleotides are TGTGCCAGCAGTTATGGCGGGAGGATGTACGAGCAGTACTTC.

The CDR3 nucleotides read TGTGCCAGCAGTACCGGTGCGGGAGTATCGTCAGATACGCAGTATTTT. Its translation is CASSTGAGVSSDTQYF. The rearrangement uses TRBV6-6 and TRBJ2-3, with 7 bases matching TRBD2. The CDR3 is 16 residues long. Trimming cost V 5 bases and J 4 bases; bases outside gene matches: 12. Germline CDR1 reads MNHNY; CDR2 reads SVGAGI (reference sequence).

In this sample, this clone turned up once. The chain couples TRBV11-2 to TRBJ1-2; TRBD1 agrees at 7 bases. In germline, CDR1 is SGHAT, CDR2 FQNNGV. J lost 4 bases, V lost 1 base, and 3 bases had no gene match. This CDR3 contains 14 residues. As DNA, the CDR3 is TGTGCCAGCAGCTTAGTTGACAGGGCCTATGGCTACACCTTC. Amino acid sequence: CASSLVDRAYGYTF.

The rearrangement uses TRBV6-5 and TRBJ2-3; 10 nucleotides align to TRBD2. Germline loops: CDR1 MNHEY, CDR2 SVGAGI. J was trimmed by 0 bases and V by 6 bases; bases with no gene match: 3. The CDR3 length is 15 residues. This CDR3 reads CASRIAGGSTDTQYF. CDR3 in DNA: TGTGCCAGCAGAATAGCGGGAGGAAGCACAGATACGCAGTATTTT.